Presented here are 14 T cell receptor beta chains from one specimen sequenced in a study of cytomegalovirus exposure and HLA in healthy donors. Here immunoSEQ multiplex PCR was the method, and the copy in TCRdb shows in-frame clones only, minus some. Of roughly 60,000 clones listed, approximately 96% are singletons. The sample was PBMCs. Receptors originate from a man in his late teens or twenties in good health and CMV-seronegative.

The rearrangement links TRBV30 to TRBJ2-7; 8 positions match TRBD1. Germline V gene data show CDR1 as GTSNPN and CDR2 as SVGIG (reference sequence). This CDR3 comprises 15 residues. V was pared by 0 bases and J by 4 bases, with 8 bases of the junction left unmatched. CDR3 sequence: CAWSVPGDRRYEQYF. The CDR3 bases are TGTGCCTGGAGTGTACCGGGGGACAGGAGGTACGAGCAGTACTTC.

The chain joins TRBV28 to TRBJ2-7; 12 bases fit TRBD2. The germline gives CDR1 MDHEN, CDR2 SYDVKM. The trim removed 8 bases at V and 2 bases at J, leaving 7 bases unmatched. The CDR3 length is 15 residues. The CDR3 DNA sequence: TGTGCCAGCGTCCTAGGACTAGCGGGACCCTACGAGCAGTACTTC. Translated, it gives CASVLGLAGPYEQYF.

The chain employs TRBV28 and TRBJ2-7, with TRBD1 matching 11 bases. This CDR3 has 14 amino acids. Germline trimming cut 6 bases from V and 4 bases from J; bases unmatched to any gene: 5. Germline V lookup: CDR1 MDHEN, CDR2 SYDVKM. In nucleotides, the CDR3 is TGTGCCAGCAGCGGGACAGGGGGAGAATACGAGCAGTACTTC. This encodes CASSGTGGEYEQYF.

The chain couples TRBV29-1 to TRBJ2-1, with 12 bases matching TRBD2. From germline, CDR1 is SQVTM and CDR2 ANQGSEA. The ends lost 5 bases at V and 9 bases at J; junction bases unmatched: 5. The CDR3 loop spans 13 amino acids. For the CDR3, the DNA is TGCAGCGTTCTAGGACTAGCGGGAATTGAGCAGTTCTTC. Translation gives CSVLGLAGIEQFF.

The chain links TRBV28 to TRBJ2-2; possibly TRBD2 for D (6 bases). This CDR3 has 14 amino acids. V lost 7 bases to trimming and J lost 1 base, with 10 bases between them. Germline-derived CDR1 and CDR2 are MDHEN and SYDVKM. The CDR3 bases are TGTGCCAGCATGCTAGCGATGAACACCGGGGAGCTGTTTTTT. Translating it yields CASMLAMNTGELFF.

The gene calls are TRBV28 and TRBJ2-1, with 10 bases that match TRBD2. Per the germline V gene, CDR1 is MDHEN and CDR2 is SYDVKM. The CDR3 runs 16 residues. J lost 5 bases, V lost 3 bases, and 7 bases had no gene match. CDR3 sequence (DNA): TGTGCCAGCAGTTTTGCAGCGGGAGGGCCGAACAATGAGCAGTTCTTC. Translation gives CASSFAAGGPNNEQFF.

The V gene is TRBV7-9, the J gene TRBJ2-6; D might be TRBD2 (5 bases). The CDR3 has 17 amino acids. Trimming took 1 base from V and 5 from J, leaving 15 bases between them. The germline gives CDR1 SEHNR, CDR2 FQNEAQ (reference sequence). The CDR3 DNA reads TGTGCCAGCAGCTTAGGATCGAGAGGGTCCTGGGCCAACGTCCTGACTTTC. Its protein product is CASSLGSRGSWANVLTF.

The chain joins TRBV6-1 to TRBJ2-4; D is possibly TRBD1 (5 bases). V gave up 1 base and J gave up 5 bases, with 9 bases separating them. CDR1 MNHNS and CDR2 SASEGT come from the germline V gene. This CDR3 has 14 amino acids. This CDR3 is CASSEGGRENIQYF. CDR3 coding DNA: TGTGCCAGCAGTGAAGGGGGCAGGGAAAACATTCAGTACTTC.

The V gene is TRBV7-9, the J gene TRBJ2-1; TRBD2 agrees at 7 bases. The V gene end was trimmed by 7 bases and the J gene end by 3 bases; junction bases not matched to a gene: 12. This CDR3 contains 16 residues. Germline V gene lookup returns CDR1 SEHNR and CDR2 FQNEAQ (reference sequence). The CDR3, as DNA: TGTGCCAGCATCCAAGGGGAGGGCGGGATCTACAATGAGCAGTTCTTC. The encoded protein is CASIQGEGGIYNEQFF. The full variable domain, in which reference TRBV7-9 and TRBJ2-1 provide the parts outside the CDR3, is DTGVSQNPRHKITKRGQNVTFRCDPISEHNRLYWYRQTLGQGPEFLTYFQNEAQLEKSRLLSDRFSAERPKGSFSTLEIQRTEQGDSAMYLCASIQGEGGIYNEQFFGPGTRLTVL.

The chain joins TRBV6-4 to TRBJ2-2; 8 positions match TRBD2. V shed 5 bases and J 5 bases; nucleotides not matched to a gene: 4. Germline loops: CDR1 MRHNA, CDR2 SNTAGT. The CDR3 runs to 14 residues. CDR3 DNA sequence: TGTGCCAGCAGTCCGGAGCGGGGGACCGGGGAGCTGTTTTTT. Residues: CASSPERGTGELFF.

The rearrangement uses TRBV28 and TRBJ1-5; D may be TRBD1 (6 bases). Deletions cut 7 bases from V and 3 bases from J, with 19 bases between. CDR3 size: 16 residues. CDR1 MDHEN and CDR2 SYDVKM come from the germline V gene. Here the CDR3 DNA reads TGTGCCAGCATACCGGGGGGCGGCGTAGTCAATCAGCCCCAGCATTTT. It yields the protein CASIPGGGVVNQPQHF.

V and J are TRBV19 and TRBJ2-5; 9 bases line up with TRBD1. The germline gives CDR1 LNHDA, CDR2 SQIVND (reference sequence). The CDR3 consists of 14 residues. Trimming took 8 bases from V and 2 from J; bases not matched to a gene: 6. This CDR3 reads CASRRQGGQETQYF. The CDR3 coding sequence is TGTGCCAGTCGCAGACAGGGGGGGCAAGAGACCCAGTACTTC. Combining the CDR3 with reference TRBV19 and TRBJ2-5 gives the whole variable domain DGGITQSPKYLFRKEGQNVTLSCEQNLNHDAMYWYRQDPGQGLRLIYYSQIVNDFQKGDIAEGYSVSREKKESFPLTVTSAQKNPTAFYLCASRRQGGQETQYFGPGTRLLVL.

This chain joins TRBV28 and TRBJ2-7; D is perhaps TRBD1 (6 bases). The CDR3 covers 15 residues. CDR1 and CDR2 (germline): MDHEN, SYDVKM. The V end lost 5 bases, the J end lost 2 bases, and 16 bases lay between the germline ends. The CDR3 DNA reads TGTGCCAGCAGTGACCCCTCCGACAGGCCCTACGAGCAGTACTTC. As protein: CASSDPSDRPYEQYF.

The V and J genes are TRBV27 and TRBJ2-2, with D possibly being TRBD1 (6 bases). Germline values: CDR1 MNHEY, CDR2 SMNVEV (reference sequence). The CDR3 is 15 residues long. V lost 7 bases, J lost 5 bases, and 17 bases lay in between. The chain's CDR3 is CASTPLQGRTGELFF. The CDR3, as DNA: TGTGCCAGCACCCCGCTACAGGGTCGGACCGGGGAGCTGTTTTTT.